This T cell receptor beta chain emerged from a study of blood T cell repertoires in COVID-19. This CDR3 is 16 amino acids long. With V trimmed by 3 bases and J by 5 bases, 10 bases remained unmatched. Germline lookup yields CDR1 SGHRS and CDR2 YFSETQ. In the original analysis: Reference gene primer amplification gave estimated nucleated cell counts. The repertoire was sequenced with immunoSEQ multiplex PCR; TCRdb's copy has only in-frame clones and lacks some. V and J calls plus clone size are reproduced from that table; the DNA served to infer D and trimming. The table shows approximately 50,000 clones, with roughly 90% occurring only once.

The chain employs TRBV5-1 and TRBJ1-1, with 10 bases identical to TRBD1. The sample comprised peripheral blood. The clonotype comes from a human donor in a cohort sampled during active COVID-19. In DNA, the CDR3 is TGCGCCAGCAGCTCTTTCCCGGGACAGGGGAAAACTGAAGCTTTCTTT. Translation: CASSSFPGQGKTEAFF.